Ten or more counts support the clone carrying this T cell receptor beta chain. What it binds is unknown. Germline V gene data show CDR1 as SGHKS and CDR2 as YYEKEE (reference sequence). V gave up 5 bases and J gave up 4 bases, with 12 bases separating them. This CDR3 has 13 amino acids. The time point is: persistent/refractory GD, antithyroid drugs over 5 years with positive TRAb. Researchers made the TCR library from RNA that was extracted from PBMCs. The data originate from a study of regulatory T cells in long-lasting Graves disease. Building of the TCR beta libraries involved iRepertoire HTBI primers and Arm-PCR of CDR3 regions. TCRdb reanalysed the multiplex PCR reads using MiXCR and keeps one entry per CDR3 protein. This sample has approximately 360,000 distinct CDR3 sequences, with 20% to 25% found just once. Study-wide results and limits: Study of thyroid tissue was not done, with only peripheral blood studied. Persistent disease samples used TRBV28, TRBJ1-2 and TRBJ2-5 preferentially.

The specimen was peripheral blood mononuclear cells (PBMCs), collected when the disease was refractory, from a patient treated with antithyroid drugs. The rearrangement joins TRBV5-5 to TRBJ1-2, with D tentatively TRBD1 (5 bases). The sequence derives from a middle-aged woman with Graves disease. The CDR3 reads CASRGRDSYGYTF. The CDR3 bases are TGTGCCAGCAGGGGTCGGGACTCCTATGGCTACACCTTC. Full variable domain (rest looked up from reference TRBV5-5 and TRBJ1-2): DAGVTQSPTHLIKTRGQQVTLRCSPISGHKSVSWYQQVLGQGPQFIFQYYEKEERGRGNFPDRFSARQFPNYSSELNVNALLLGDSALYLCASRGRDSYGYTFGSGTRLTVV.